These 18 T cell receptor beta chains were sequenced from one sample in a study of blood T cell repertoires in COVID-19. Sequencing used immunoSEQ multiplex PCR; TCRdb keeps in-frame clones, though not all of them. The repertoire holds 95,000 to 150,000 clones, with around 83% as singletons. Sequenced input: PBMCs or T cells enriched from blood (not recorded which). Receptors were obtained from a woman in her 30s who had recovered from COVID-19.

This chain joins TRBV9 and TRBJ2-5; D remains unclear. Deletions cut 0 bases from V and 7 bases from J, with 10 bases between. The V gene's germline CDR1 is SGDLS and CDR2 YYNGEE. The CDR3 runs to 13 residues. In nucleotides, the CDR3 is TGTGCCAGCAGCGTAGACCAGGAACGGACCCAGTACTTC. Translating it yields CASSVDQERTQYF.

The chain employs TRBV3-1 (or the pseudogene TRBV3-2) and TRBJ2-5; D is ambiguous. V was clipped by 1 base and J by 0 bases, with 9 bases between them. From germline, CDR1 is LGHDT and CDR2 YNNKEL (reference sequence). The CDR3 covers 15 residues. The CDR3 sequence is CASSQGPQDQETQYF. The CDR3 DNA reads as TGTGCCAGCAGCCAAGGCCCTCAGGACCAAGAGACCCAGTACTTC.

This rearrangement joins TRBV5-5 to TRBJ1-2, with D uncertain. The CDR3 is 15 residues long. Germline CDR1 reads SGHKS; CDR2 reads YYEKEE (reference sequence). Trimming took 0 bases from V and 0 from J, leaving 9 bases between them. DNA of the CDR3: TGTGCCAGCAGCTTGGAAGACACAGCTAACTATGGCTACACCTTC. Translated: CASSLEDTANYGYTF.

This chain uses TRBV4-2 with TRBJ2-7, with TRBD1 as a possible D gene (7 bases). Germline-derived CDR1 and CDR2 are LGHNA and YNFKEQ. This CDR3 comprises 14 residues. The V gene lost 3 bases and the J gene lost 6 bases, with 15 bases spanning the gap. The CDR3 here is CASSHRQGGSEQYF. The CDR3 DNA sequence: TGTGCCAGCAGCCACCGACAGGGAGGTTCCGAGCAGTACTTC.

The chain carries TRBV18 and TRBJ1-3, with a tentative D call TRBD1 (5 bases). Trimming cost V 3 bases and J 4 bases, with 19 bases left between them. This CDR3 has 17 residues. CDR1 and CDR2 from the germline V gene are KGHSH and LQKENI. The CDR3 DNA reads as TGTGCCAGCTCACCTCGCTGGGACTCAAGGAACGGAAACACCATATATTTT. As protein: CASSPRWDSRNGNTIYF.

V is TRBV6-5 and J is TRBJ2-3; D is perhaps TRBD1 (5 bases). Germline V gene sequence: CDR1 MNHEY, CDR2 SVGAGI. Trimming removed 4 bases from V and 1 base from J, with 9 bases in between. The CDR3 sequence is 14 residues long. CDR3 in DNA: TGTGCCAGCAGTTCCCCCAGGGGCACAGATACGCAGTATTTT. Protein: CASSSPRGTDTQYF.

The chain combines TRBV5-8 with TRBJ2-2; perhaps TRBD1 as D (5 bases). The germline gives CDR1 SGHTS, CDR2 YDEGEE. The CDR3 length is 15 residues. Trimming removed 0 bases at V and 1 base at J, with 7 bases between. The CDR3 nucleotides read TGTGCCAGCAGCTTGGGCCAGGGGAACACCGGGGAGCTGTTTTTT. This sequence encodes CASSLGQGNTGELFF.

The CDR3 is CATGRSGSSYEQFF. The CDR3 DNA reads TGCGCCACCGGGCGTAGCGGGAGTTCGTATGAGCAGTTCTTC. This chain links TRBV5-1 with TRBJ2-1; 9 bases agree with TRBD2. The CDR3 loop spans 14 amino acids. The J segment lost 8 bases and the V segment lost 9 bases, leaving 12 bases of the junction unmatched. Germline loops: CDR1 SGHRS, CDR2 YFSETQ.

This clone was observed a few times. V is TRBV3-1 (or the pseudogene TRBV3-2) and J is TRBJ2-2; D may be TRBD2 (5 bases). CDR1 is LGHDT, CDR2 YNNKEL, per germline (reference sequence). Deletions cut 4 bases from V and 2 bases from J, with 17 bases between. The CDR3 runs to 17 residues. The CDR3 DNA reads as TGTGCCAGCAGCCCCCTCGTCCTGCGGACTAACACCGGGGAGCTGTTTTTT. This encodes CASSPLVLRTNTGELFF.

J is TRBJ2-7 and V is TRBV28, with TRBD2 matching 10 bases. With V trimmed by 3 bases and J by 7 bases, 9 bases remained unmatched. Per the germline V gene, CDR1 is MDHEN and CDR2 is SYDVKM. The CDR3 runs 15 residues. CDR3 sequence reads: CASSLTRGLASEQYF. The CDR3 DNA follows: TGTGCCAGCAGTTTGACCCGGGGACTAGCGAGTGAGCAGTACTTC.

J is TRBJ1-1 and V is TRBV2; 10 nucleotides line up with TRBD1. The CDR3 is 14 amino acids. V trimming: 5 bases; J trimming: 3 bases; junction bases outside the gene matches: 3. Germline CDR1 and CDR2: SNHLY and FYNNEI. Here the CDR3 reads CASSRQGAYTEAFF. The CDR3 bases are TGTGCCAGCAGTCGACAGGGGGCTTACACTGAAGCTTTCTTT.

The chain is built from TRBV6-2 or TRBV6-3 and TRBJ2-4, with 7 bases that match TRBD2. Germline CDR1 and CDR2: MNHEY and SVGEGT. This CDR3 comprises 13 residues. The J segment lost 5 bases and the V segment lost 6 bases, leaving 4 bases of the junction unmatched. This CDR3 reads CASSRGGENIQYF. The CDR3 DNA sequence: TGTGCCAGCAGCCGCGGGGGAGAAAACATTCAGTACTTC.

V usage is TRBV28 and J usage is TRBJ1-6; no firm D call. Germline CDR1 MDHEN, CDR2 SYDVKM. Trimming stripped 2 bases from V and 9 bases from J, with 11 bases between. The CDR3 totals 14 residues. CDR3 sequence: CASSLRGFASPLHF. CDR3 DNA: TGTGCCAGCAGTTTACGAGGGTTTGCTTCACCCCTCCACTTT.

CDR3 DNA sequence: TGTGCCAGCAGCAGCGGGAGAGGGAGTGGTGAAAAACTGTTTTTT. It translates to CASSSGRGSGEKLFF. The chain combines TRBV28 with TRBJ1-4, with no clear D. CDR1 is MDHEN and CDR2 is SYDVKM in the germline V gene. V was clipped by 6 bases and J by 7 bases, with 18 bases between them. This CDR3 is built from 15 residues.

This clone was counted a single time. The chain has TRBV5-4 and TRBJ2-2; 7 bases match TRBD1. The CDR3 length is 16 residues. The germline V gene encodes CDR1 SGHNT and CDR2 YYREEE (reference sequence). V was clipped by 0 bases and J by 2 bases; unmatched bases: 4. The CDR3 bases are TGTGCCAGCAGCTTGGGGCAGGGGGTAAACACCGGGGAGCTGTTTTTT. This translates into CASSLGQGVNTGELFF.

The CDR3 DNA reads as TGTGCCAGCAGCACCGGGACAAACTATGGCTACACCTTC. This gives the protein CASSTGTNYGYTF. The rearrangement joins TRBV7-2 to TRBJ1-2; a possible D gene is TRBD1 (6 bases). Germline CDR1 SGHTA, CDR2 FQGNSA. The V gene lost 5 bases and the J gene lost 2 bases, with 9 bases spanning the gap. This CDR3 has 13 amino acids.

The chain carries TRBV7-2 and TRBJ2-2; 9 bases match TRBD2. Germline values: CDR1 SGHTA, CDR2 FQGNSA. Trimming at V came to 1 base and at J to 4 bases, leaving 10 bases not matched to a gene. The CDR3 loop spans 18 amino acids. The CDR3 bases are TGTGCCAGCAGCTTAGTCCTAGTAGCGGGAGTCGTCACCGGGGAGCTGTTTTTT. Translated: CASSLVLVAGVVTGELFF.

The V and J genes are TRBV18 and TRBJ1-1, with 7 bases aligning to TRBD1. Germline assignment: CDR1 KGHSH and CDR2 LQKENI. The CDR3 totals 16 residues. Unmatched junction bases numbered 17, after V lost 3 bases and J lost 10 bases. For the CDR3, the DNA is TGTGCCAGCTCACCGTTACAGGGGCTACGGGAGGGAGTAGCTTTCTTT. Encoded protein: CASSPLQGLREGVAFF.